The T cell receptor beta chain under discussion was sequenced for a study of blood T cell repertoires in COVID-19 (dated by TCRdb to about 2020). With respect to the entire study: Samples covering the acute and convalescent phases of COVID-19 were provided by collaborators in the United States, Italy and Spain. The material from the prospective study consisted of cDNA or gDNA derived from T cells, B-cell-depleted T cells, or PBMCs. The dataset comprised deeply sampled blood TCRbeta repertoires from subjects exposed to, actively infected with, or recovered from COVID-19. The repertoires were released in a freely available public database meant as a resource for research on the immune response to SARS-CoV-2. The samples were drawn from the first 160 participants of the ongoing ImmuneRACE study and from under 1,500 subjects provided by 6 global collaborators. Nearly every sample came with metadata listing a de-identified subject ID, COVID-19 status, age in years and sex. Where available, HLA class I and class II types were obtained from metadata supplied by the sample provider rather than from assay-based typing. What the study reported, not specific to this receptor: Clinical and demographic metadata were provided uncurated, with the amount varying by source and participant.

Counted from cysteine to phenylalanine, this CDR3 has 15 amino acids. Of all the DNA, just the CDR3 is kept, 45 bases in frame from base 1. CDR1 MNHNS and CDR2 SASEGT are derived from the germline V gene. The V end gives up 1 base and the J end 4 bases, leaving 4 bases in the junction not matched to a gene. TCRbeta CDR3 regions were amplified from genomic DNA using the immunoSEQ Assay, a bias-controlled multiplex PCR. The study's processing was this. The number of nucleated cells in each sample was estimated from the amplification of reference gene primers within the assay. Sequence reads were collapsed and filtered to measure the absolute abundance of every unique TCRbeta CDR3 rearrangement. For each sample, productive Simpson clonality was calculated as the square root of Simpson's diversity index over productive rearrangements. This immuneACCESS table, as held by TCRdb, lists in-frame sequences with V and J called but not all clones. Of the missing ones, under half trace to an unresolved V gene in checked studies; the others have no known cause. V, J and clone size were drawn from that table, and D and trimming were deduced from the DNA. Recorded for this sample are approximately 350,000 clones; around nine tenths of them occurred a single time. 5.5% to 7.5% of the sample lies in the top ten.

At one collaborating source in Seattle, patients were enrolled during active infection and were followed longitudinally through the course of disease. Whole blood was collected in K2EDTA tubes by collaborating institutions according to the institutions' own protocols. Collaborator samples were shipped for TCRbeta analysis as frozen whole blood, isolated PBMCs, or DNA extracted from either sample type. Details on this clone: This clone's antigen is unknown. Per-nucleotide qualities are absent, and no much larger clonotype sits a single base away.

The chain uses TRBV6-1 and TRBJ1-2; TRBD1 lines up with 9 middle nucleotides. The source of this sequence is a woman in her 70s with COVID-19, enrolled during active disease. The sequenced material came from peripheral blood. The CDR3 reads CASSEVTGGPYGYTF. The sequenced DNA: TGTGCCAGCAGTGAAGTCACAGGGGGCCCCTATGGCTACACCTTC.